Listed below are T cell receptor beta chains from one sample, sequenced in a study of T cell repertoires in aging, cancer and after chemotherapy. TCRdb called the multiplex PCR reads again in MiXCR, with one record for every CDR3 protein. The sample includes 6,000 to 8,000 distinct CDR3 sequences, around a fifth seen only once; the top ten take roughly 2.5%. Material: blood. The source of these receptors is a human donor with a blood cancer. Both conserved end residues are part of each CDR3. A D gene is named only where the DNA matches it firmly. Clone size is shown for a subset of rows, as once, few, many or a class of expanded clone.

>TRBJ2-1|.|TRBV24-1|medium-sized
CATSDPGVNNEQFF
TGTGCCACCAGTGATCCCGGGGTCAACAATGAGCAGTTCTTC
>TRBJ1-3|.|TRBV7-9|medium-sized
CASLRGSSGNTIYF
TGTGCCAGCCTTAGGGGTTCCTCTGGAAACACCATATATTTT
>TRBJ1-5|.|TRBV2|.
CASSKQGPNQPQHF
TGTGCCAGCAGTAAACAGGGCCCCAATCAGCCCCAGCATTTT
>TRBJ2-1|TRBD1|TRBV6-1|medium-sized
CASSDLTGANEQFF
TGTGCCAGCAGTGACTTGACAGGGGCCAATGAGCAGTTCTTC
>TRBJ2-5|TRBD2|TRBV20-1|.
CSAPRLAGGTGETQYF
TGCAGTGCCCCCCGGTTAGCGGGGGGGACGGGAGAGACCCAGTACTTC
>TRBJ2-2|.|TRBV5-1|.
CASSLNGASGELFF
TGCGCCAGCAGCCTGAACGGGGCTAGCGGGGAGCTGTTTTTT
>TRBJ2-1|.|TRBV7-2|few
CASSSVWSSSYNEQFF
TGTGCCAGCAGCTCAGTCTGGAGCAGCTCCTACAATGAGCAGTTCTTC
>TRBJ2-3|.|TRBV15|.
CATSLTRHSTDTQYF
TGTGCCACCAGCCTGACTCGGCACTCCACAGATACGCAGTATTTT
>TRBJ1-1|.|TRBV5-1|.
CASSLVNTEAFF
TGCGCCAGCAGCTTGGTTAACACTGAAGCTTTCTTT
>TRBJ1-5|.|TRBV14|few
CASSHSKGNQPQHF
TGTGCCAGCAGCCATTCTAAGGGAAATCAGCCCCAGCATTTT
>TRBJ2-1|TRBD2|TRBV19|medium-sized
CASSIYASGSKDGEQFF
TGTGCCAGTAGTATATATGCTAGCGGGAGCAAGGACGGTGAGCAGTTCTTC
>TRBJ2-2|.|TRBV7-2|.
CASSLTGNSNTGELFF
TGTGCCAGCAGCTTAACAGGGAATTCGAACACCGGGGAGCTGTTTTTT
>TRBJ2-1|.|TRBV19|medium-sized
CASSIILRDEQFF
TGTGCCAGTAGTATAATATTGCGAGATGAGCAGTTCTTC
>TRBJ2-4|TRBD2|TRBV18|medium-sized
CASSPPTRGDVNIQYF
TGTGCCAGCTCACCACCGACGCGGGGGGATGTGAACATTCAGTACTTC
>TRBJ1-2|.|TRBV19|once
CASSIEDPGNYGYTF
TGTGCCAGTAGTATAGAAGATCCAGGCAACTATGGCTACACCTTC
>TRBJ2-5|TRBD2|TRBV14|few
CASSPSGGETQYF
TGTGCCAGCAGCCCCTCCGGGGGGGAGACCCAGTACTTC
>TRBJ2-3|TRBD2|TRBV7-6|medium-sized
CASKDGTSGSTDTQYF
TGTGCCAGCAAAGATGGGACTAGCGGTAGCACAGATACGCAGTATTTT
>TRBJ2-5|TRBD1|TRBV6-4|medium-sized
CASSPTGGQETQYF
TGTGCCAGCAGTCCGACAGGGGGCCAAGAGACCCAGTACTTC
>TRBJ1-2|TRBD1|TRBV6-5|medium-sized
CASSYSGQIAYGYTF
TGTGCCAGCAGTTATTCGGGACAGATAGCCTATGGCTACACCTTC
>TRBJ2-1|TRBD1|TRBV6-6|.
CASRDRGSYNEQFF
TGTGCCAGCCGGGACAGGGGTTCCTACAATGAGCAGTTCTTC
>TRBJ2-5|.|TRBV7-5|medium-sized
CISVPEAQEVRTYQETQYF
.
>TRBJ2-6|TRBD2|TRBV10-3|medium-sized
CATNEGGGRASGANVLTF
TGTGCCACTAACGAGGGTGGCGGGAGGGCCAGTGGGGCCAACGTCCTGACTTTC
>TRBJ1-1|.|TRBV20-1|once
CSAIPPRGDNTEAFF
TGCAGTGCTATCCCCCCCCGGGGAGATAACACTGAAGCTTTCTTT
>TRBJ1-1|.|TRBV29-1|medium-sized
CSVEETATNTEAFF
TGCAGTGTTGAAGAGACAGCCACTAACACTGAAGCTTTCTTT
>TRBJ2-5|TRBD2|TRBV12-3/TRBV12-4|few
CASKVYPGGPEETQYF
TGTGCCAGCAAGGTCTACCCGGGGGGGCCGGAGGAGACCCAGTACTTC
>TRBJ2-7|TRBD1|TRBV7-3|.
CASSLTPGQGYEQYF
TGTGCCAGCAGCTTAACGCCGGGACAGGGCTACGAGCAGTACTTC
>TRBJ2-2|.|TRBV7-2|.
CASNIWTGVSGRTNTGELFF
TGTGCCAGCAATATCTGGACAGGGGTTAGCGGGAGAACGAACACCGGGGAGCTGTTTTTT
>TRBJ2-1|TRBD2|TRBV5-6|medium-sized
CASSPGLARMSYNEQFF
TGTGCCAGCAGTCCGGGACTAGCGAGAATGTCCTACAATGAGCAGTTCTTC
>TRBJ1-4|TRBD1|TRBV18|medium-sized
CASSPGTGGNNEKLFF
TGTGCCAGCTCACCCGGGACAGGGGGGAATAATGAAAAACTGTTTTTT
>TRBJ1-2|.|TRBV10-3|.
CAISESIWEVLNYGYTF
TGTGCCATCAGTGAGTCGATTTGGGAAGTCCTTAACTATGGCTACACCTTC